This record covers a single T cell receptor beta chain. This specimen comes from a study of blood T cell repertoires in COVID-19. The CDR3 totals 14 residues. Germline assignment: CDR1 SGHTS and CDR2 YDEGEE. V was shortened by 0 bases and J by 5 bases, with 10 bases between the two germline ends. Per the original data handling: Reference gene primers were amplified, and this amplification served to estimate nucleated cell counts. The data were produced by immunoSEQ multiplex PCR, yet TCRdb's version contains in-frame clones alone and is incomplete. V and J calls plus clone size are reproduced from that table; the DNA served to infer D and trimming. There are approximately 310,000 clones in the sample; roughly 85% occur only once, and 2.2% lies in the top ten.

The clonotype comes from a man aged 25-45 years who had recovered from COVID-19. The sample comprised PBMCs or T cells enriched from blood (not recorded which). The V call is TRBV5-8, the J call TRBJ2-3; no definite D call. In DNA, the CDR3 is TGTGCCAGCAGCTTGGCACCGTCAGGAGATACGCAGTATTTT. This encodes CASSLAPSGDTQYF. Full variable domain (remainder filled in from reference TRBV5-8 and TRBJ2-3): EAGVTQSPTHLIKTRGQQATLRCSPISGHTSVYWYQQALGLGLQFLLWYDEGEERNRGNFPPRFSGRQFPNYSSELNVNALELEDSALYLCASSLAPSGDTQYFGPGTRLTVL.